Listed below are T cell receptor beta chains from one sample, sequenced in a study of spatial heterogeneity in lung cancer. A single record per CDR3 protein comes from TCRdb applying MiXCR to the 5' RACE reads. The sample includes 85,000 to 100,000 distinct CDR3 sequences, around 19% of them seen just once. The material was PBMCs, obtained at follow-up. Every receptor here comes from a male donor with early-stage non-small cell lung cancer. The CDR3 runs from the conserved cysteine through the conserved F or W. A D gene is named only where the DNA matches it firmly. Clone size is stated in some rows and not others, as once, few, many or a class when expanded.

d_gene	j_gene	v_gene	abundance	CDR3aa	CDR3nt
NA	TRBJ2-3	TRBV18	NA	CASSPWQTDTQYF	TGTGCCAGCTCACCATGGCAGACAGATACGCAGTATTTT
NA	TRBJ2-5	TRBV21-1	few	CASCEETQYF	TGTGCCAGCTGCGAGGAGACCCAGTACTTC
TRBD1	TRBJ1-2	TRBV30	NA	CAWSGQGVVYGYTF	TGTGCCTGGAGTGGACAGGGTGTCGTCTATGGCTACACCTTC
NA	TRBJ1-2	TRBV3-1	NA	CASSQSGGGASGYTF	TGTGCCAGCAGCCAATCCGGCGGGGGCGCGTCGGGCTACACCTTC
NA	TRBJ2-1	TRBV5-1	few	CASREDNTYGTRSYNEQFF	TGCGCCAGCAGGGAGGACAATACATACGGGACCCGCTCCTACAATGAGCAGTTCTTC
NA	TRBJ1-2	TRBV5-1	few	CASKADTTNYGYTF	TGCGCCAGCAAGGCGGACACTACGAACTATGGCTACACCTTC
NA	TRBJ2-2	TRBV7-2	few	CASSPTRDTGELFF	TGTGCCAGCAGCCCAACTAGAGACACCGGGGAGCTGTTTTTT
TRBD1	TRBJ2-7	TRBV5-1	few	CASSAGQGTEQYF	TGCGCCAGCAGCGCCGGACAGGGGACCGAGCAGTACTTC
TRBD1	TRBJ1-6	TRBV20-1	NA	CSARGQGAAYSYNSPLHF	TGCAGTGCTAGAGGACAGGGGGCCGCTTACTCCTATAATTCACCCCTCCACTTT
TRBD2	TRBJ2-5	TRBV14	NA	CASSQSLAGGVQETQYF	TGTGCCAGCAGCCAGTCCCTAGCGGGAGGAGTCCAAGAGACCCAGTACTTC
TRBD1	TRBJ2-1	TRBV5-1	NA	CASSVTVPGQDVTNEQFF	TGCGCCAGCAGCGTAACGGTTCCGGGACAGGACGTGACAAATGAGCAGTTCTTC
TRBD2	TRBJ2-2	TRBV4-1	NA	CASSHPGGKTGELFF	TGCGCCAGCAGCCACCCGGGAGGGAAAACCGGGGAGCTGTTTTTT
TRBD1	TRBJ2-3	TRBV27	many	CASSLTPPQGNSADTQYF	TGTGCCAGCAGTTTAACCCCCCCACAGGGGAATAGCGCAGATACGCAGTATTTT
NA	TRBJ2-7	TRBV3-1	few	CASSFSKGREQYF	TGTGCCAGCAGCTTTTCAAAGGGACGGGAGCAGTACTTC
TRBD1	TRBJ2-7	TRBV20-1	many	CSASQGQGNEQYF	TGCAGTGCTAGTCAGGGACAGGGTAACGAGCAGTACTTC
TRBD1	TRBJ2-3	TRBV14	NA	CASSQGQGTITDTQYF	TGTGCCAGCAGCCAAGGACAGGGGACAATAACAGATACGCAGTATTTT
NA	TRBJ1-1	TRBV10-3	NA	CATRPRDDTEAFF	TGTGCCACACGTCCCCGGGACGACACTGAAGCTTTCTTT
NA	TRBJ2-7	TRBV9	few	CASRRRRGIEQYF	TGTGCCAGCAGAAGACGACGAGGCATCGAGCAGTACTTC
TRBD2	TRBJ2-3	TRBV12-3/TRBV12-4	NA	CASSLSRAGTDTQYF	TGTGCCAGCAGTTTGTCTCGAGCGGGGACAGATACGCAGTATTTT
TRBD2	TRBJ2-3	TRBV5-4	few	CASSLLRLAGGADTQYF	TGTGCCAGCAGCTTGCTTCGGCTAGCGGGGGGGGCGGATACGCAGTATTTT
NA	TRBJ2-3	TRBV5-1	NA	CASSQGHRGADTQYF	TGCGCCAGCAGCCAGGGGCATAGAGGGGCAGATACGCAGTATTTT
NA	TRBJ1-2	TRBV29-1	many	CSARGGHGGYTF	TGCAGCGCACGAGGAGGGCACGGTGGCTACACCTTC
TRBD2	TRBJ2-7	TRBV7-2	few	CASSLGGSGKYEQYF	TGTGCCAGCAGCCTAGGCGGTAGCGGGAAATACGAGCAGTACTTC
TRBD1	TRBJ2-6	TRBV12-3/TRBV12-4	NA	CASSLSQGATGANVLTF	TGTGCCAGCAGTTTGTCCCAGGGGGCGACTGGGGCCAACGTCCTGACTTTC
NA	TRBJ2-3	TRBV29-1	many	CSVLPGATDTQYF	TGCAGCGTACTCCCGGGAGCCACAGATACGCAGTATTTT
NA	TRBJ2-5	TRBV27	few	CASSLGALETQYF	TGTGCCAGCAGTTTGGGGGCCCTAGAGACCCAGTACTTC